This TCR beta chain was identified during a study of cytomegalovirus exposure and HLA in healthy donors. V lost 1 base to trimming and J lost 5 bases, with 13 bases between them. CDR3 length: 14 residues. Per the germline V gene, CDR1 is SGDLS and CDR2 is YYNGEE. Findings and limits, study-wide: It was reported that TCR beta sequences correctly inferred the HLA-A and HLA-B alleles for most subjects. Later analysis identified a missense DCLRE1C variant that was linked to TCR beta V- and J-gene trimming.

As regards this clone: The target antigen is unknown.

PCR primers comprised 60 Vbeta and 13 Jbeta primers. Libraries were prepared by immunoSEQ multiplex PCR; TCRdb keeps only in-frame clonotypes and omits some of them. The sample records about 120,000 clones, 63% being singletons. V gene TRBV9 combines with J gene TRBJ2-7; weak D call: TRBD1 (5 bases). Material for sequencing was PBMCs. This sequence originates from a man aged 35 to 55 in good health and CMV-seropositive. The CDR3 loop is CASSVKGIRDEQYF. The CDR3 nucleotides read TGTGCCAGCAGCGTAAAGGGGATCAGGGACGAGCAGTACTTC.